The 31 T cell receptor beta chains in this list originate from one sample, sequenced in a study of blood T cell repertoires in COVID-19. The method was immunoSEQ multiplex PCR; TCRdb's version includes in-frame clones alone and lacks a portion of them. The profile shows around 370,000 clones, more than 75% of them singletons. Sequences were obtained from peripheral blood. The origin of the receptors is a woman younger than 30 who had recovered from COVID-19.

V is TRBV19 and J is TRBJ1-4; D uncertain. CDR3 length: 14 residues. CDR1 LNHDA and CDR2 SQIVND come from the germline V gene (reference sequence). Trimming removed 6 bases from V and 1 base from J, with 9 bases in between. In nucleotides, the CDR3 is TGTGCCAGTAGGTCGTTAGAAACTAATGAAAAACTGTTTTTT. This sequence encodes CASRSLETNEKLFF.

Notes on this clone: An end of the junction differs from the germline gene, which may be a read error. The CDR3: CATHRGGLVLF. CDR3 in DNA: TGTGCCACCCACCGGGGGGGGCTAGTCCTCTTT. The chain has TRBV24-1 and TRBJ1-1, with D tentatively TRBD1 (6 bases). The CDR3 extends over 11 amino acids. Germline V gene sequence: CDR1 KGHDR, CDR2 SFDVKD.

V usage is TRBV11-3 and J usage is TRBJ1-4; D is ambiguous. Germline assignment: CDR1 SGHNT and CDR2 YENEEA. Trimming removed 0 bases from V and 8 bases from J, with 13 bases in between. The CDR3 sequence is 15 residues long. The CDR3 DNA sequence: TGTGCCAGCAGCTTAGACAGCCGAGGAGGAGAAAAACTGTTTTTT. Its protein product is CASSLDSRGGEKLFF. The full variable domain, its missing parts supplied by reference TRBV11-3 and TRBJ1-4, is EAGVVQSPRYKIIEKKQPVAFWCNPISGHNTLYWYLQNLGQGPELLIRYENEEAVDDSQLPKDRFSAERLKGVDSTLKIQPAELGDSAVYLCASSLDSRGGEKLFFGSGTQLSVL.

V and J are TRBV3-1 (or the pseudogene TRBV3-2) and TRBJ2-1, with TRBD2 matching over 10 bases. J was trimmed by 7 bases and V by 4 bases; bases with no gene match: 13. Germline CDR1 LGHDT, CDR2 YNNKEL (reference sequence). The CDR3 loop spans 17 amino acids. The CDR3 loop reads CASSPKAGLAGVNEQFF. The DNA for the CDR3 is TGTGCCAGCAGCCCAAAAGCGGGGCTAGCGGGAGTAAATGAGCAGTTCTTC.

The rearrangement joins TRBV7-2 to TRBJ2-3; 10 nucleotides match TRBD2. The junction had 6 bases not matched to a gene; V was cut back by 2 bases and J by 1 base. CDR1 and CDR2 (germline): SGHTA, FQGNSA. The CDR3 contains 17 residues. This CDR3 is CASSLFFLAGGTDTQYF. In nucleotides, the CDR3 is TGTGCCAGCAGCTTATTCTTCCTAGCGGGGGGCACAGATACGCAGTATTTT.

The chain joins TRBV20-1 to TRBJ2-1; 10 bases are a match to TRBD2. This CDR3 has 17 residues. J gave up 3 bases and V 3 bases, and 11 bases lay outside the gene matches. Germline lookup yields CDR1 DFQATT and CDR2 SNEGSKA (reference sequence). Here the CDR3 reads CSASEIGLAGDYNEQFF. CDR3 sequence (DNA): TGCAGTGCTAGTGAAATAGGCCTAGCGGGAGACTACAATGAGCAGTTCTTC.

V and J are TRBV18 and TRBJ2-1; 9 bases are a match to TRBD2. The CDR3 totals 17 residues. Germline CDR1 reads KGHSH; CDR2 reads LQKENI. Trimming removed 0 bases from V and 5 bases from J; junction bases left unmatched: 8. The CDR3 DNA follows: TGTGCCAGCTCACCACCGAATAGCGGGAGTAAAAACAATGAGCAGTTCTTC. Protein product: CASSPPNSGSKNNEQFF.

J is TRBJ2-4 and V is TRBV28, with D possibly matching TRBD1 (6 bases). Trimming took 5 bases from V and 0 from J, leaving 23 bases between them. The CDR3 runs 19 residues. Looked up from germline, CDR1 is MDHEN and CDR2 is SYDVKM. Written as DNA, the CDR3 is TGTGCCAGCAGTACAACGGACAGAAACAATATGTTAGCCAAAAACATTCAGTACTTC. Translated: CASSTTDRNNMLAKNIQYF.

V gene TRBV4-1 combines with J gene TRBJ2-3; possibly TRBD2 for D (6 bases). The CDR3 runs to 16 residues. The V end was cut by 1 base, the J end by 5 bases, with 16 bases between. The germline V gene has CDR1 MGHRA and CDR2 YSYEKL. The CDR3 spells CASSQVAGRSGDTQYF. For the CDR3, the DNA is TGCGCCAGCAGCCAAGTGGCGGGACGATCCGGAGATACGCAGTATTTT.

The J gene is TRBJ2-1, the V gene TRBV30; TRBD2 agrees at 14 bases. The CDR3 extends over 14 amino acids. Germline trimming cut 8 bases from V and 6 bases from J; bases unmatched to any gene: 6. Germline V gene data show CDR1 as GTSNPN and CDR2 as SVGIG (reference sequence). DNA for the CDR3: TGTGCCGGGACTAGCGGGAGTCAGCTCAATGAGCAGTTCTTC. As protein: CAGTSGSQLNEQFF.

The rearrangement joins TRBV11-2 to TRBJ1-1, with D possibly TRBD1 on 6 matching bases. Germline values: CDR1 SGHAT, CDR2 FQNNGV. The CDR3 contains 16 residues. V shed 1 base and J shed 1 base, with 13 bases lying between them. CDR3: CASSLGRGGRNTEAFF. The DNA of the CDR3 is TGTGCCAGCAGCTTAGGTCGCGGGGGGCGGAACACTGAAGCTTTCTTT.

Concerning this clone: Other DNA sequences in this sample translate to the same CDR3. The chain employs TRBV6-5 and TRBJ1-5, with a possible D match to TRBD1 (6 bases). In germline, CDR1 is MNHEY, CDR2 SVGAGI. The germline V and J ends were trimmed by 5 bases and 5 bases, with 10 bases remaining between them. The CDR3 contains 13 residues. CDR3 nucleotides: TGTGCCAGCAGTCGAGGGGGGGATCAGCCCCAGCATTTT. This codes for CASSRGGDQPQHF.

This chain's CDR3 is CASSYSGTGGEKLFF. Written as DNA, the CDR3 is TGTGCCAGCAGTTACTCCGGGACAGGGGGTGAAAAACTGTTTTTT. This chain joins TRBV6-2 or TRBV6-3 and TRBJ1-4; 11 bases line up with TRBD1. J lost 7 bases, V lost 0 bases, and 1 base had no gene match. Germline lookup yields CDR1 MNHEY and CDR2 SVGEGT. This CDR3 contains 15 residues.

This chain links TRBV11-3 with TRBJ2-3; D is unresolved. This CDR3 contains 15 residues. Germline V gene sequence: CDR1 SGHNT, CDR2 YENEEA. Trimming took off 6 bases at V and 0 bases at J, with 13 bases between the two ends. The CDR3 spells CASSPLAASTDTQYF. The CDR3 nucleotides read TGTGCCAGCAGTCCCCTGGCGGCTAGCACAGATACGCAGTATTTT.

The chain joins TRBV4-1 to TRBJ2-1; the match to TRBD1 covers 8 bases. J was trimmed by 3 bases and V by 0 bases; bases with no gene match: 7. The germline V gene has CDR1 MGHRA and CDR2 YSYEKL. This CDR3 has 17 residues. CDR3 loop: CASSQEEQQGVYNEQFF. As DNA, the CDR3 is TGCGCCAGCAGCCAAGAAGAACAACAGGGGGTCTACAATGAGCAGTTCTTC.

This chain links TRBV12-2 with TRBJ1-4. TRBV12-2 is deemed a pseudogene. This CDR3 has 19 amino acids. The CDR3 reads CASRLGFPICGWTNEKLFF. For the CDR3, the DNA is TGTGCAAGTCGCTTAGGTTTCCCCATTTGCGGGTGGACTAATGAAAAACTGTTTTTT.

The chain is built from TRBV6-5 and TRBJ2-7, with D perhaps TRBD2 (6 bases). The CDR3 contains 10 residues. Between the trimmed V and J ends, which lost 8 bases and 9 bases, there was a span of 11 bases. The germline V gene has CDR1 MNHEY and CDR2 SVGAGI. The CDR3 DNA reads TGTGCCAGCCCTCTGGGGGGGCAGTACGTC. The encoded protein is CASPLGGQYV.

The V and J genes are TRBV30 and TRBJ2-2; D might be TRBD1 (6 bases). Germline V CDR1 and CDR2: GTSNPN, SVGIG (reference sequence). The V end lost 0 bases, the J end lost 5 bases, and 13 bases lay between the germline ends. The CDR3 length is 15 residues. The CDR3 reads CAWSVLGGETGELFF. The CDR3 DNA reads as TGTGCCTGGAGTGTACTAGGGGGAGAGACCGGGGAGCTGTTTTTT.

The chain links TRBV30 to TRBJ2-2, with D perhaps matching TRBD2 (6 bases). There are 14 residues in the CDR3. The V end lost 2 bases, the J end lost 0 bases, and 7 bases lay between the germline ends. The germline V gene has CDR1 GTSNPN and CDR2 SVGIG (reference sequence). The CDR3 sequence is CAWSRGANTGELFF. The CDR3 DNA is TGTGCCTGGAGTCGCGGGGCGAACACCGGGGAGCTGTTTTTT. Filled out from reference TRBV30 and TRBJ2-2, the complete variable domain reads SQTIHQWPATLVQPVGSPLSLECTVEGTSNPNLYWYRQAAGRGLQLLFYSVGIGQISSEVPQNLSASRPQDRQFILSSKKLLLSDSGFYLCAWSRGANTGELFFGEGSRLTVL.

V is TRBV9 and J is TRBJ2-3, with 13 bases fitting TRBD2. The trim removed 0 bases at V and 2 bases at J, leaving 6 bases unmatched. There are 18 residues in the CDR3. Per the germline V gene, CDR1 is SGDLS and CDR2 is YYNGEE. In DNA, the CDR3 is TGTGCCAGCAGCGTAGGAACTAGCGGGAGGGCCCACACAGATACGCAGTATTTT. Translation gives CASSVGTSGRAHTDTQYF.

This clone occurred a few times. DNA for the CDR3: TGTGCCAGCAGTTACTCCGGGACTACCCACAATGAGCAGTTCTTC. Its translation: CASSYSGTTHNEQFF. This chain joins TRBV6-2 or TRBV6-3 and TRBJ2-1; TRBD2 matches 7 bases. The germline V gene has CDR1 MNHEY and CDR2 SVGEGT. V shed 0 bases, J shed 5 bases, and the junction held 4 bases outside the gene matches. The CDR3 loop spans 15 amino acids.

The CDR3 DNA reads TGTGCCTGGAGTGTATCCCGGGACAGACCCTCGGATACGCAGTATTTT. It translates to CAWSVSRDRPSDTQYF. The chain recombines TRBV30 with TRBJ2-3, with TRBD1 identical over 7 bases. From germline, CDR1 is GTSNPN and CDR2 SVGIG (reference sequence). The ends lost 0 bases at V and 6 bases at J; junction bases unmatched: 12. The CDR3 sequence is 16 residues long.

The J gene is TRBJ2-3, the V gene TRBV30; 11 bases match TRBD2. With V trimmed by 0 bases and J by 4 bases, 3 bases remained unmatched. CDR1 and CDR2 (germline): GTSNPN, SVGIG (reference sequence). The CDR3 contains 15 residues. For the CDR3, the DNA is TGTGCCTGGAGTGTACTAGCGGGAGCGTCAGATACGCAGTATTTT. Encoded protein: CAWSVLAGASDTQYF. Full variable domain (outside the CDR3, taken from reference TRBV30 and TRBJ2-3): SQTIHQWPATLVQPVGSPLSLECTVEGTSNPNLYWYRQAAGRGLQLLFYSVGIGQISSEVPQNLSASRPQDRQFILSSKKLLLSDSGFYLCAWSVLAGASDTQYFGPGTRLTVL.

The V gene is TRBV6-6, the J gene TRBJ1-1, with D unresolved. This CDR3 is 12 amino acids long. CDR1 and CDR2 (germline): MNHNY, SVGAGI (reference sequence). The V end lost 6 bases, the J end lost 0 bases, and 5 bases lay between the germline ends. The CDR3, as DNA: TGTGCCAGCAGCCTCGTGAACACTGAAGCTTTCTTT. It specifies CASSLVNTEAFF.

This clone was detected a few times. The V and J genes are TRBV30 and TRBJ1-5, with unresolved D. The V gene lost 2 bases and the J gene lost 5 bases, with 10 bases spanning the gap. This CDR3 is 13 amino acids long. Germline CDR1 and CDR2: GTSNPN and SVGIG (reference sequence). The CDR3 region is CAWSSREDQPQHF. In nucleotides, the CDR3 is TGTGCCTGGAGTTCCCGAGAGGATCAGCCCCAGCATTTT.

The chain is built from TRBV6-5 and TRBJ2-5; 7 bases are a match to TRBD2. V dropped 2 bases and J dropped 5; count of bases not matched to a gene: 5. CDR3 size: 14 residues. The V gene's germline CDR1 is MNHEY and CDR2 SVGAGI. CDR3 sequence reads: CASSYQDGRETQYF. The CDR3 DNA sequence: TGTGCCAGCAGTTACCAAGACGGGAGGGAGACCCAGTACTTC.

The chain uses TRBV15 and TRBJ2-3; D may be TRBD1 (7 bases). The CDR3 is 14 residues long. The germline V gene has CDR1 LNHNV and CDR2 YYDKDF (reference sequence). Between the trimmed V and J ends, which lost 3 bases and 6 bases, there was a span of 13 bases. The CDR3 DNA follows: TGTGCCACCAGCAGTCGGCAGGGGGGCGATACGCAGTATTTT. Translating it yields CATSSRQGGDTQYF.

The V gene is TRBV4-3, the J gene TRBJ2-1, with 11 bases matching TRBD2. The CDR3 length is 18 residues. The V and J ends lost 0 bases and 0 bases, in that order; junction bases with no gene match: 4. The V gene's germline CDR1 is LGHNA and CDR2 YSLEER. The CDR3 sequence is CASSQEGTSGSSYNEQFF. CDR3 bases: TGCGCCAGCAGCCAAGAGGGTACTAGCGGGAGCTCCTACAATGAGCAGTTCTTC.

The chain employs TRBV27 and TRBJ2-1, with D maybe TRBD2 (7 bases). V was pared by 5 bases and J by 7 bases, with 24 bases between. Germline V gene data show CDR1 as MNHEY and CDR2 as SMNVEV (reference sequence). The CDR3 length is 17 residues. DNA of the CDR3: TGTGCCAGCAGTGTAAGACCCAGGGGACTACATTGGAATGAGCAGTTCTTC. Its protein product is CASSVRPRGLHWNEQFF.

The chain has TRBV6-2 or TRBV6-3 and TRBJ2-3, with D maybe TRBD1 (5 bases). The germline V and J ends were trimmed by 4 bases and 4 bases, with 18 bases remaining between them. The CDR3 is 16 residues long. CDR1 and CDR2 from the germline V gene are MNHEY and SVGEGT. CDR3 sequence: CASSSPGPTGPDTQYF. The CDR3 DNA reads as TGTGCCAGCAGTTCACCGGGCCCCACAGGCCCAGATACGCAGTATTTT.

This chain joins TRBV10-1 and TRBJ2-3; 11 nucleotides agree with TRBD2. CDR3 length: 16 amino acids. The V gene's germline CDR1 is WNHNN and CDR2 SYGVQD (reference sequence). The ends lost 6 bases at V and 1 base at J; junction bases unmatched: 6. The CDR3 loop is CASSKTGLAGTDTQYF. CDR3 in DNA: TGCGCCAGCAGCAAAACGGGACTAGCGGGCACAGATACGCAGTATTTT.